By sample share, the clone carrying this T cell receptor (beta chain) is medium-sized. Its antigen is as yet unknown. Mismatch with germline at one junction end may stem from a read error. The CDR3 consists of 8 residues. Germline V gives CDR1 SQVTM, CDR2 ANQGSEA. Time point indicated: sample taken at primary tumor resection. Sequencing was performed on whole RNA extracted from tumor and nontumor lung tissue, or from frozen PBMC, and the material was left unsorted. Via MiXCR, TCRdb re-called the 5' RACE reads, giving one row per CDR3 protein. The data show more than 3,500 distinct CDR3 sequences, with 10% seen just once and around 17% held by the top ten. This specimen comes from a study of spatial heterogeneity in lung cancer. Background on the study: Matched bulk RNA-seq yielded a T cell transcriptional module score. Counts of TCR transcripts in tumor regions correlated strongly with that score. Raw sequencing reads included, on average, more than eight appearances of each unique TCR and UMI combination.

Whole-study results and caveats: Mutation counts in tumors were tracked by counts of expanded intratumoral alpha and beta TCRs.

This sequence was found in a female donor with early-stage non-small cell lung cancer. The material sequenced was lung tumor tissue, taken at surgery. The J gene is TRBJ1-1, the V gene TRBV29-1, with TRBD1 matching 7 bases. The CDR3 here is CSVGTGPF. CDR3 nucleotide sequence: TGCAGCGTTGGGACAGGTCCCTTT.